These 32 T cell receptor beta chains originate from one sample sequenced in a study of response to subunit inactivated influenza vaccine. TCRdb re-called the RT-PCR reads through MiXCR, storing one row per CDR3 protein. There are hundreds of thousands of distinct CDR3 sequences in the sample; more than 15% occur only once, and 11% lies in the top ten. This specimen was PBMCs from blood, taken less than 13 days after vaccination. The receptors were sampled from a man aged 45-65 years who received an inactivated influenza vaccine.

This chain joins TRBV7-6 and TRBJ1-5, with TRBD1 as a possible D gene (6 bases). Trimming removed 2 bases at V and 7 bases at J, with 15 bases between. The germline gives CDR1 SGHVS, CDR2 FNYEAQ. This CDR3 comprises 15 residues. The DNA for the CDR3 is TGTGCCAGCAGCTTACTACAGGGTACAGGGCAGCCCCAGCATTTT. Its translation: CASSLLQGTGQPQHF.

This clonotype turned up a few times. The CDR3 loop reads CASSHPDQDEQYF. The CDR3 DNA reads as TGCGCCAGCAGTCATCCCGACCAGGACGAGCAGTACTTC. The chain uses TRBV23-1 and TRBJ2-7; D ambiguous. TRBV23-1 is an open reading frame whose function is uncertain. V shed 3 bases and J shed 5 bases, with 11 bases lying between them. The CDR3 covers 13 residues.

This chain uses TRBV5-1 with TRBJ2-1; TRBD2 matches at 10 bases. The CDR3 runs to 14 residues. From germline, CDR1 is SGHRS and CDR2 YFSETQ. Losses at the gene ends were 7 bases for V and 8 bases for J; bases not matched to a gene: 9. The CDR3 DNA follows: TGCGCCAGCTTTAAGCTAGCGGGGGCGGATGAGCAGTTCTTC. It specifies CASFKLAGADEQFF.

This sequence joins TRBV20-1 and TRBJ2-2, with D tentatively TRBD2 (6 bases). The CDR3 is 15 amino acids. Germline V gene data show CDR1 as DFQATT and CDR2 as SNEGSKA (reference sequence). Deletions cut 3 bases from V and 0 bases from J, with 11 bases between. The chain's CDR3 is CSASGGRSNTGELFF. The CDR3 nucleotides read TGCAGTGCTAGCGGAGGGAGGTCGAACACCGGGGAGCTGTTTTTT.

This clonotype was seen more than once but under ten times. The rearrangement joins TRBV28 to TRBJ2-7; 7 bases line up with TRBD1. Germline values: CDR1 MDHEN, CDR2 SYDVKM. The length of the CDR3 is 14 residues. Trimming at V came to 6 bases and at J to 2 bases, leaving 7 bases not matched to a gene. The CDR3 bases are TGTGCCAGCAGCCCGCAGGGGGTGACCTACGAGCAGTACTTC. Protein product: CASSPQGVTYEQYF.

This clonotype was seen a handful of times. This chain connects TRBV12-3 or TRBV12-4 to TRBJ2-3, with D perhaps TRBD1 (5 bases). The CDR3 is made up of 14 amino acids. Between the trimmed V and J ends, which lost 7 bases and 6 bases, there was a span of 17 bases. CDR3 amino acids: CASTQGPARDTQYF. The CDR3 bases are TGTGCCAGCACTCAGGGCCCAGCGAGGGATACGCAGTATTTT.

The table lists this clonotype with many counts. This chain links TRBV27 with TRBJ1-6; TRBD1 matches at 7 bases. The CDR3 has 15 residues. The germline V gene has CDR1 MNHEY and CDR2 SMNVEV (reference sequence). The V gene end was trimmed by 6 bases and the J gene end by 6 bases; junction bases not matched to a gene: 8. The DNA of the CDR3 is TGTGCCAGCAGAACCACAGGGGTGGGTAATTCACCCCTCCACTTT. Amino acid sequence: CASRTTGVGNSPLHF.

This clonotype has just a few counts. The gene calls are TRBV28 and TRBJ2-1, with 14 bases fitting TRBD2. The CDR3 totals 18 residues. V lost 5 bases, J lost 2 bases, and 8 bases stayed unmatched. Germline V gene sequence: CDR1 MDHEN, CDR2 SYDVKM. The CDR3 DNA sequence: TGTGCCAGCAGTCCTGGGACTAGCGGGGGCAGCGCCTACAATGAGCAGTTCTTC. Translation: CASSPGTSGGSAYNEQFF. Full variable domain (outside the CDR3, taken from reference TRBV28 and TRBJ2-1): DVKVTQSSRYLVKRTGEKVFLECVQDMDHENMFWYRQDPGLGLRLIYFSYDVKMKEKGDIPEGYSVSREKKERFSLILESASTNQTSMYLCASSPGTSGGSAYNEQFFGPGTRLTVL.

This clonotype was observed at least ten times. The chain couples TRBV5-1 to TRBJ2-3; TRBD2 might be the D (5 bases). Germline loops: CDR1 SGHRS, CDR2 YFSETQ. The CDR3 runs to 14 residues. The V end lost 4 bases, the J end lost 6 bases, and 15 bases lay between the germline ends. The CDR3 bases are TGCGCCAGCAGCCTCTCGAGGGCGGACGATACGCAGTATTTT. Residues: CASSLSRADDTQYF.

In its sample, this clonotype was seen a few times. This sequence joins TRBV7-8 and TRBJ1-5; D gene uncertain. The CDR3 contains 14 residues. Trimming removed 3 bases from V and 3 bases from J, with 9 bases in between. The germline V gene has CDR1 SGHVS and CDR2 FQNEAQ. The CDR3 reads CASSFNSVNQPQHF. The CDR3, as DNA: TGTGCCAGCAGCTTTAACTCCGTCAATCAGCCCCAGCATTTT.

This clonotype appeared a few times. The CDR3 DNA sequence: TGCAGTGCTATCCCTGACAGTTACAATGAGCAGTTCTTC. Its translation: CSAIPDSYNEQFF. The V and J genes are TRBV20-1 and TRBJ2-1, with D maybe TRBD1 (5 bases). Germline CDR1 and CDR2: DFQATT and SNEGSKA (reference sequence). Trimming took off 4 bases at V and 4 bases at J, with 11 bases between the two ends. The CDR3 is 13 amino acids.

The chain recombines TRBV3-1 with TRBJ2-7, with TRBD1 matching over 10 bases. Germline V lookup: CDR1 LGHDT, CDR2 YNNKEL (reference sequence). This CDR3 has 17 residues. After removal of 4 bases from V and 3 bases from J, the junction contained 12 bases not matched to a gene. Written as DNA, the CDR3 is TGTGCCAGCAGCCGAAGTCGAGCTCGGACAGGGGGCTACGAGCAGTACTTC. Protein sequence: CASSRSRARTGGYEQYF.

The J gene is TRBJ2-7, the V gene TRBV11-2; weak D call: TRBD2 (6 bases). This CDR3 is built from 15 residues. Germline-derived CDR1 and CDR2 are SGHAT and FQNNGV. Trimming removed 8 bases at V and 2 bases at J, with 19 bases between. CDR3 bases: TGTGCCAGCCATAGGGGAGGAGGACCTCCCTACGAGCAGTACTTC. It translates to CASHRGGGPPYEQYF.

The chain couples TRBV7-3 to TRBJ2-2, with D hard to call. Trimming left V 2 bases short and J 8 bases short, with 12 bases between. Looked up from germline, CDR1 is SGHTA and CDR2 is FQGTGA. CDR3 length: 14 residues. The CDR3 region is CASSLWPDAGELFF. In DNA form, the CDR3 reads TGTGCCAGCAGCTTATGGCCTGACGCTGGGGAGCTGTTTTTT.

This clonotype appeared a few times. The rearrangement joins TRBV5-1 to TRBJ2-2, with TRBD1 as a possible D gene (6 bases). The CDR3 has 14 amino acids. Trimming removed 0 bases at V and 9 bases at J, with 12 bases between. Germline V gene data show CDR1 as SGHRS and CDR2 as YFSETQ. In nucleotides, the CDR3 is TGCGCCAGCAGCTTGGCGACAGGTTGGCGGGAGCTGTTTTTT. Translated, it gives CASSLATGWRELFF.

On this clonotype itself: The junction and the germline gene differ at one end; a read error may be behind it. The gene calls are TRBV3-1 and TRBJ1-5; D not certain. Per the germline V gene, CDR1 is LGHDT and CDR2 is YNNKEL (reference sequence). The CDR3 is 14 amino acids. CDR3: CASSQASDYQPQHF. In DNA form, the CDR3 reads TGTGCCAGCAGTCAAGCCAGCGATTATCAGCCCCAGCATTTT.

This clonotype was seen more than once but under ten times. The V and J genes are TRBV3-1 and TRBJ1-1; D is undetermined. V lost 1 base and J lost 6, with 9 bases in between. CDR1 LGHDT and CDR2 YNNKEL come from the germline V gene (reference sequence). The CDR3 totals 13 residues. The CDR3: CASSQGGIPEAFF. CDR3 coding DNA: TGTGCCAGCAGCCAAGGAGGGATCCCTGAAGCTTTCTTT.

This clonotype was counted between two and nine times. The rearrangement joins TRBV7-2 to TRBJ2-1; D is possibly TRBD2 (5 bases). The CDR3 has 14 amino acids. Trimming removed 0 bases at V and 13 bases at J, with 16 bases between. Germline lookup yields CDR1 SGHTA and CDR2 FQGNSA. The chain's CDR3 is CASSLAAAGLLQFF. The CDR3 nucleotides read TGTGCCAGCAGCTTAGCAGCGGCTGGGCTCTTACAGTTCTTC.

This CDR3 reads CASSLERYEQFF. The CDR3 nucleotides are TGCGCCAGCAGCTTGGAGCGGTATGAGCAGTTCTTC. J is TRBJ2-1 and V is TRBV5-1; D is perhaps TRBD2 (5 bases). V was trimmed by 0 bases and J by 8 bases, leaving 6 bases between them. This CDR3 is 12 amino acids long. CDR1 SGHRS and CDR2 YFSETQ come from the germline V gene. Full variable domain (rest looked up from reference TRBV5-1 and TRBJ2-1): KAGVTQTPRYLIKTRGQQVTLSCSPISGHRSVSWYQQTPGQGLQFLFEYFSETQRNKGNFPGRFSGRQFSNSRSEMNVSTLELGDSALYLCASSLERYEQFFGPGTRLTVL.

In this sample, this clonotype turned up a few times. The chain recombines TRBV20-1 with TRBJ2-2; D might be TRBD2 (6 bases). The V end was cut by 6 bases, the J end by 1 base, with 12 bases between. The CDR3 loop spans 14 amino acids. CDR1 and CDR2 from the germline V gene are DFQATT and SNEGSKA (reference sequence). CDR3 in DNA: TGCAGTGCGGGGGGTAGCGGGAACACCGGGGAGCTGTTTTTT. It specifies CSAGGSGNTGELFF.

This clonotype was recorded many times. The chain employs TRBV4-3 and TRBJ1-2; 9 nucleotides agree with TRBD1. The CDR3 length is 13 residues. V lost 2 bases and J lost 8; bases outside the gene matches: 3. The germline CDR1 and CDR2 sequences are LGHNA and YSLEER. The CDR3: CASSQPDRGGYTF. CDR3 sequence (DNA): TGCGCCAGCAGCCAACCGGACAGGGGAGGCTACACCTTC.

This clonotype appeared many times. The chain employs TRBV7-9 and TRBJ2-2, with D tentatively TRBD1 (6 bases). CDR3 length: 14 residues. The germline gives CDR1 SEHNR, CDR2 FQNEAQ (reference sequence). V was shortened by 3 bases and J by 4 bases, with 9 bases between the two germline ends. Here the CDR3 DNA reads TGTGCCAGCAGCTTGCAGGGGACCACCGGGGAGCTGTTTTTT. Its translation: CASSLQGTTGELFF.

The V gene is TRBV24-1, the J gene TRBJ2-2, with D possibly matching TRBD1 (5 bases). Germline values: CDR1 KGHDR, CDR2 SFDVKD. The V end lost 3 bases, the J end lost 2 bases, and 9 bases lay between the germline ends. This CDR3 contains 15 residues. In nucleotides, the CDR3 is TGTGCCACCAGTGATCCAGACAGAAACACCGGGGAGCTGTTTTTT. Translation gives CATSDPDRNTGELFF.

V gene TRBV29-1 combines with J gene TRBJ2-5, with TRBD1 matching 8 bases. The CDR3 is made up of 12 amino acids. Germline assignment: CDR1 SQVTM and CDR2 ANQGSEA. J gave up 4 bases and V 6 bases, and 4 bases lay outside the gene matches. This CDR3 reads CSVRTGRETQYF. In DNA, the CDR3 is TGCAGCGTGCGGACAGGGAGAGAGACCCAGTACTTC.

This clonotype was recorded a few times. The chain uses TRBV4-3 and TRBJ2-3, with TRBD1 identical over 8 bases. This CDR3 is 15 amino acids long. CDR1 and CDR2 (germline): LGHNA, YSLEER. Trimming cost V 0 bases and J 6 bases; bases outside gene matches: 5. The CDR3 here is CASSQEHRGYDTQYF. The CDR3 nucleotides are TGCGCCAGCAGCCAAGAGCACAGGGGGTATGATACGCAGTATTTT.

This clonotype turned up a few times. The chain has TRBV5-1 and TRBJ1-6, with D possibly being TRBD1 (5 bases). V was pared by 0 bases and J by 9 bases, with 13 bases between. The CDR3 totals 15 residues. Per the germline V gene, CDR1 is SGHRS and CDR2 is YFSETQ. The CDR3, as DNA: TGCGCCAGCAGCTTGGACGAGGGGCGTTCTTCACCCCTCCACTTT. This gives the protein CASSLDEGRSSPLHF.

The chain couples TRBV7-9 to TRBJ2-1; the D is unclear. CDR1 and CDR2 from the germline V gene are SEHNR and FQNEAQ (reference sequence). V was trimmed by 1 base and J by 14 bases, leaving 9 bases between them. The CDR3 loop spans 11 amino acids. CDR3 bases: TGTGCCAGCAGCTTAGGGGTTAGGGAGTTCTTC. This gives the protein CASSLGVREFF.

This clonotype showed up just a few times. This chain joins TRBV10-3 and TRBJ2-1, with 10 bases matching TRBD2. The CDR3 has 18 amino acids. The V gene's germline CDR1 is ENHRY and CDR2 SYGVKD. Trimming cost V 0 bases and J 8 bases; bases outside gene matches: 13. This chain's CDR3 is CAISESPLLAGAEDEQFF. The CDR3 nucleotides are TGTGCCATCAGTGAGTCCCCGCTGCTAGCGGGGGCCGAGGATGAGCAGTTCTTC.

The chain uses TRBV12-3 or TRBV12-4 and TRBJ2-7; no clear D. The CDR3 is made up of 17 amino acids. V was shortened by 5 bases and J by 1 base, with 21 bases between the two germline ends. The CDR3 is CASSPPFLGSESYEQYF. Written as DNA, the CDR3 is TGTGCCAGCAGTCCCCCCTTTCTAGGCAGTGAGTCCTACGAGCAGTACTTC.

This rearrangement joins TRBV11-3 to TRBJ1-6; the D is unclear. V dropped 0 bases and J dropped 13 bases, with 10 bases sitting between them. Per germline, CDR1 SGHNT and CDR2 YENEEA. The length of the CDR3 is 13 residues. For the CDR3, the DNA is TGTGCCAGCAGCTTAGAGTTCGGGGATCCCCTCCACTTT. Amino acid sequence: CASSLEFGDPLHF.

Only a few counts were recorded for this clonotype. The rearrangement joins TRBV7-9 to TRBJ1-6; D gene uncertain. This CDR3 contains 14 residues. From germline, CDR1 is SEHNR and CDR2 FQNEAQ (reference sequence). V lost 1 base to trimming and J lost 11 bases, with 12 bases between them. The CDR3: CASSLGSTGTPLHF. The CDR3 bases are TGTGCCAGCAGCTTAGGGAGTACCGGGACACCCCTCCACTTT.

This clonotype has just a few counts. V and J are TRBV4-2 and TRBJ1-4; D possibly corresponds to TRBD1 (5 bases). V dropped 6 bases and J dropped 3 bases, with 14 bases sitting between them. The CDR3 extends over 15 amino acids. Germline V gives CDR1 LGHNA, CDR2 YNFKEQ. CDR3 bases: TGTGCCAGCAGAAAGATCACAGGATCTAATGAAAAACTGTTTTTT. It translates to CASRKITGSNEKLFF.